This T cell receptor beta chain was documented in a study of OX40 agonist ivuxolimab in advanced cancers. Study-wide context: With ivuxolimab, an agonistic anti-OX40 (CD134) antibody, patients were treated.

Data came from immunoSEQ multiplex PCR; TCRdb stores just in-frame clones and leaves some out. Among over 95,000 clones listed, roughly 83% were seen once. CDR3 length: 14 amino acids. With 4 bases removed from V and 5 bases from J, the gap between germline ends came to 14 bases. Germline V gene lookup returns CDR1 SGHVS and CDR2 FQNEAQ. This material consisted of CD4+ or CD8+ T cells sorted from blood, taken in a trial of the OX40 agonist ivuxolimab. This sequence originates from an adult with an advanced solid tumor such as melanoma, head and neck, liver or kidney cancer. This sequence joins TRBV7-8 and TRBJ1-2; a possible D gene is TRBD1 (5 bases). CDR3 loop: CASSYRDAFYGYTF. The CDR3 nucleotides are TGTGCCAGCAGCTACCGGGACGCTTTTTATGGCTACACCTTC.